The clone carrying this T cell receptor beta chain was recorded many times. Antigen: not known. This record comes from a study of T-cell memory formation after mild COVID-19. Overall study context: TCR clusters largely stayed donor specific.

5'RACE primed at constant segments yielded TCR alpha and TCR beta cDNA libraries bearing sample barcodes and UMIs. TCRdb reprocessed the 5' RACE reads via MiXCR and lists one record per CDR3 protein. The data contain approximately 290,000 distinct CDR3 sequences, about 16% of them seen just once; the ten biggest clones take up 20% to 25%. Trimming shortened V by 4 bases and J by 1 base, and 13 bases separated the two germline ends. Germline CDR1 and CDR2: LGHDT and YNNKEL (reference sequence). The CDR3 runs to 15 residues. Regarding the study as a whole: From day 15 to 85, contracting clones were balanced between CD4 and CD8, whereas later expanders leaned toward CD4+. The main location of contracting CD4+ clones was CM and EM, and that of contracting CD8+ clones was EMRA.

This chain links TRBV3-1 with TRBJ2-5; possible D gene TRBD2, 6 bases. The clonotype originates from a man younger than 30 who had mild COVID-19 (a few samples of this study predate the infection). Cell type and time point are not known. Sequenced input: PBMCs or a T cell subset sorted from them (not recorded which). DNA of the CDR3: TGTGCCAGCAGCCCAAGCGGAGGGACCCAAGAGACCCAGTACTTC. The encoded protein is CASSPSGGTQETQYF.